This TCR beta chain was captured in a study of regulatory T cells in long-lasting Graves disease. This clonotype was detected only a few times. Documented time point: persistent/refractory GD, antithyroid drugs over 5 years with positive TRAb. Scientists built the TCR library using RNA that was extracted from PBMCs. CDR1 is LGHDT, CDR2 YNNKEL, per germline (reference sequence). V was clipped by 0 bases and J by 0 bases, with 8 bases between them. This CDR3 comprises 15 residues. Arm-PCR of CDR3 regions and iRepertoire HTBI primers were the basis on which TCR beta libraries were built. Via MiXCR, TCRdb re-called the multiplex PCR reads, giving one row per CDR3 protein. The top ten hold about two fifths of the sample, which has 700,000 or so distinct CDR3 sequences, 25% to 30% seen once.

The input for sequencing was peripheral blood mononuclear cells (PBMCs), taken when the disease was refractory, from a patient treated with antithyroid drugs. The rearrangement links TRBV3-1 to TRBJ1-2; D gene unclear. This clonotype was sampled from a female donor with Graves disease. The CDR3 region is CASSQDAGPNYGYTF. The CDR3 region has the DNA TGTGCCAGCAGCCAAGACGCAGGTCCTAACTATGGCTACACCTTC.